A single sample gave rise to the 31 T cell receptor beta chains below, sequenced in a study of cytomegalovirus exposure and HLA in healthy donors. 13 Jbeta primers and 60 Vbeta primers were used for the PCR. Sequenced by immunoSEQ multiplex PCR; TCRdb stores in-frame clones only, minus some. The table has 150,000 to 180,000 clones, about four fifths seen once. Sequencing input: PBMCs. These receptor sequences come from a man younger than 30 in good health and CMV-seronegative.

The CDR3 is CASSPGGGYGYTF. The CDR3, as DNA: TGTGCCAGCAGCCCCGGGGGAGGCTATGGCTACACCTTC. This chain joins TRBV7-2 and TRBJ1-2, with D perhaps TRBD1 (5 bases). The CDR3 is 13 residues long. Germline CDR1 is SGHTA and CDR2 is FQGNSA. V gave up 5 bases and J gave up 4 bases, with 11 bases separating them.

This chain connects TRBV7-2 to TRBJ1-2; no reliable D call. The CDR3 runs to 13 residues. Germline CDR1 and CDR2: SGHTA and FQGNSA. V was clipped by 3 bases and J by 3 bases, with 8 bases between them. CDR3 region: CASSLFGDYGYTF. In nucleotides, the CDR3 is TGTGCCAGCAGCTTGTTCGGGGACTATGGCTACACCTTC.

V and J are TRBV19 and TRBJ1-1; 10 nucleotides match TRBD1. This CDR3 has 15 residues. Germline V gives CDR1 LNHDA, CDR2 SQIVND (reference sequence). With 3 bases clipped from V and 4 bases from J, the junction kept 5 bases outside the gene matches. The CDR3 DNA follows: TGTGCCAGTAGTATGACAGGGGGCTCGGGCACTGAAGCTTTCTTT. It translates to CASSMTGGSGTEAFF.

The J gene is TRBJ1-6, the V gene TRBV7-2; D may be TRBD1 (5 bases). CDR3 length: 14 amino acids. The V end lost 5 bases, the J end lost 4 bases, and 9 bases lay between the germline ends. CDR1 is SGHTA and CDR2 is FQGNSA in the germline V gene. The CDR3 loop is CASSAGRYNSPLHF. CDR3 sequence (DNA): TGTGCCAGCAGCGCGGGACGTTATAATTCACCCCTCCACTTT.

The genes are TRBV6-5 and TRBJ1-2, with TRBD1 matching over 9 bases. Germline V lookup: CDR1 MNHEY, CDR2 SVGAGI. J lost 6 bases, V lost 4 bases, and 6 bases had no gene match. The CDR3 runs 14 residues. The CDR3 sequence: CASSFGQGRNGYTF. The CDR3 DNA reads as TGTGCCAGCAGTTTTGGACAGGGGAGGAATGGCTACACCTTC.

J is TRBJ1-1 and V is TRBV4-1; TRBD1 might be the D (5 bases). Trimming took 3 bases from V and 1 from J, leaving 6 bases between them. Germline V lookup: CDR1 MGHRA, CDR2 YSYEKL. The CDR3 spans 13 residues. CDR3 nucleotides: TGCGCCAGCAGCCACGGGGGGAACACTGAAGCTTTCTTT. This codes for CASSHGGNTEAFF.

This clone was seen only a few times. CDR3: CASPPSAASSDTQYF. The CDR3 nucleotides are TGTGCCAGCCCTCCCTCGGCAGCGTCTTCAGATACGCAGTATTTT. The rearrangement joins TRBV6-1 to TRBJ2-3, with no clear D. Germline-derived CDR1 and CDR2 are MNHNS and SASEGT. The CDR3 spans 15 residues. The germline V and J ends were trimmed by 8 bases and 4 bases, with 19 bases remaining between them.

This clone has just one count. The CDR3 sequence is CASSSRPLSSDTQYF. Here the CDR3 DNA reads TGCGCCAGCAGCTCGCGGCCTCTAAGCTCAGATACGCAGTATTTT. The chain combines TRBV5-1 with TRBJ2-3, with D uncertain. This CDR3 comprises 15 residues. Germline V gives CDR1 SGHRS, CDR2 YFSETQ. The V gene lost 3 bases and the J gene lost 4 bases, with 15 bases spanning the gap.

This chain uses TRBV27 with TRBJ1-2; D possibly corresponds to TRBD1 (5 bases). Deletions cut 2 bases from V and 0 bases from J, with 10 bases between. Germline V lookup: CDR1 MNHEY, CDR2 SMNVEV (reference sequence). CDR3 length: 15 residues. The chain's CDR3 is CASSLTGKPNYGYTF. CDR3 coding DNA: TGTGCCAGCAGTTTAACAGGCAAGCCTAACTATGGCTACACCTTC.

The V call is TRBV4-1, the J call TRBJ1-2; D is ambiguous. The ends were cut back, 0 bases at V and 4 bases at J, with 9 bases in the middle. This CDR3 spans 14 amino acids. The germline CDR1 and CDR2 sequences are MGHRA and YSYEKL. CDR3 residues: CASSQDLIRYGYTF. The CDR3 coding sequence is TGCGCCAGCAGCCAAGATCTTATCCGCTATGGCTACACCTTC.

This clone was recorded a few times. The DNA of the CDR3 is TGTGCCAGCAGCCTTGCGGACAGGTGGGCCACTGAAGCTTTCTTT. Translation: CASSLADRWATEAFF. The chain combines TRBV5-4 with TRBJ1-1, with 7 bases fitting TRBD1. This CDR3 has 15 amino acids. Germline V gene data show CDR1 as SGHNT and CDR2 as YYREEE (reference sequence). The junction had 10 bases not matched to a gene; V was cut back by 4 bases and J by 4 bases.

The chain joins TRBV5-6 to TRBJ2-7; possibly TRBD1 for D (6 bases). V lost 0 bases, J lost 3 bases, and 7 bases lay in between. The CDR3 runs to 13 residues. Germline V gives CDR1 SGHDT, CDR2 YYEEEE. CDR3: CASSLDRDYEQYV. The CDR3 region has the DNA TGTGCCAGCAGCTTGGACAGGGACTACGAGCAGTACGTC.

The CDR3 DNA is TGTGCCAGCACGACAGGGAAGTTCTACGAGCAGTACTTC. It encodes CASTTGKFYEQYF. The chain carries TRBV7-9 and TRBJ2-7; TRBD1 aligns across 7 bases. J lost 3 bases, V lost 7 bases, and 6 bases had no gene match. The CDR3 extends over 13 amino acids. Germline CDR1 and CDR2: SEHNR and FQNEAQ (reference sequence). Together with reference TRBV7-9 and TRBJ2-7, the CDR3 gives the full variable domain: DTGVSQNPRHKITKRGQNVTFRCDPISEHNRLYWYRQTLGQGPEFLTYFQNEAQLEKSRLLSDRFSAERPKGSFSTLEIQRTEQGDSAMYLCASTTGKFYEQYFGPGTRLTVT.

The chain couples TRBV4-1 to TRBJ2-2; TRBD1 agrees at 8 bases. The germline V gene has CDR1 MGHRA and CDR2 YSYEKL. V trimming: 5 bases; J trimming: 5 bases; junction bases outside the gene matches: 7. The CDR3 loop spans 15 amino acids. CDR3 loop: CASSFRGPVTGELFF. The CDR3 DNA follows: TGCGCCAGCAGCTTCAGGGGGCCGGTAACCGGGGAGCTGTTTTTT.

The rearrangement joins TRBV29-1 to TRBJ1-1; TRBD1 agrees at 7 bases. This CDR3 is 12 amino acids long. V shed 7 bases and J 1 base; nucleotides not matched to a gene: 3. CDR1 is SQVTM, CDR2 ANQGSEA, per germline. CDR3 region: CSADRENTEAFF. CDR3 DNA sequence: TGCAGCGCCGACAGGGAGAACACTGAAGCTTTCTTT.

This clone was found once. The chain couples TRBV7-8 to TRBJ1-6; D uncertain. Trimming left V 5 bases short and J 0 bases short, with 11 bases between. CDR1 is SGHVS, CDR2 FQNEAQ, per germline. The CDR3 covers 16 residues. The CDR3 protein is CASSRDPGSYNSPLHF. CDR3 bases: TGTGCCAGCAGCCGTGATCCGGGCTCCTATAATTCACCCCTCCACTTT.

This chain connects TRBV5-6 to TRBJ1-5, with a possible D match to TRBD1 (5 bases). V was shortened by 0 bases and J by 5 bases, with 12 bases between the two germline ends. This CDR3 is built from 15 residues. The germline V gene encodes CDR1 SGHDT and CDR2 YYEEEE. The CDR3 spells CASSLGGVGHQPQHF. The CDR3 bases are TGTGCCAGCAGCTTGGGGGGGGTGGGTCATCAGCCCCAGCATTTT. The variable domain in full, completed from reference TRBV5-6 and TRBJ1-5, reads DAGVTQSPTHLIKTRGQQVTLRCSPKSGHDTVSWYQQALGQGPQFIFQYYEEEERQRGNFPDRFSGHQFPNYSSELNVNALLLGDSALYLCASSLGGVGHQPQHFGDGTRLSIL.

The rearrangement joins TRBV4-1 to TRBJ2-7, with 9 bases matching TRBD1. After removal of 0 bases from V and 5 bases from J, the junction contained 11 bases not matched to a gene. The CDR3 totals 17 residues. Germline V gene data show CDR1 as MGHRA and CDR2 as YSYEKL. The CDR3 sequence: CASSQEPRYRGHDEQYF. CDR3 coding DNA: TGCGCCAGCAGCCAAGAACCGAGGTACAGGGGGCACGACGAGCAGTACTTC.

This clone was observed once. This chain connects TRBV7-8 to TRBJ1-4; unclear D gene. The CDR3 contains 17 residues. The germline V gene has CDR1 SGHVS and CDR2 FQNEAQ. Trimming shortened V by 1 base and J by 0 bases, and 12 bases separated the two germline ends. This chain's CDR3 is CASSLGERDATNEKLFF. Written as DNA, the CDR3 is TGTGCCAGCAGCTTAGGGGAGCGGGATGCAACTAATGAAAAACTGTTTTTT.

DNA for the CDR3: TGTGCCTGGAGTGAGTCGGGTAACACCATATATTTT. Translation gives CAWSESGNTIYF. This chain uses TRBV30 with TRBJ1-3; no clear D gene. V was pared by 1 base and J by 7 bases, with 8 bases between. The CDR3 loop spans 12 amino acids. Germline V gene data show CDR1 as GTSNPN and CDR2 as SVGIG (reference sequence).

The rearrangement joins TRBV2 to TRBJ2-5, with 7 bases lining up with TRBD2. The V and J ends lost 3 bases and 4 bases, in that order; junction bases with no gene match: 11. This CDR3 spans 16 amino acids. From germline, CDR1 is SNHLY and CDR2 FYNNEI. CDR3 DNA sequence: TGTGCCAGCAGTGATGGGGGGGTCGGTTGGGGAGAGACCCAGTACTTC. As protein: CASSDGGVGWGETQYF.

CDR3 sequence: CASSLLSWDRYYEQYF. The CDR3 bases are TGTGCCAGCAGCTTGTTATCCTGGGACAGATACTACGAGCAGTACTTC. The chain couples TRBV5-6 to TRBJ2-7, with 7 bases aligning to TRBD1. Germline CDR1 reads SGHDT; CDR2 reads YYEEEE. CDR3 size: 16 residues. V shed 1 base, J shed 3 bases, and the junction held 10 bases outside the gene matches.

The rearrangement joins TRBV11-2 to TRBJ2-2; D gene unclear. CDR1 is SGHAT, CDR2 FQNNGV, per germline. The CDR3 is 15 residues long. Trimming removed 1 base from V and 4 bases from J, with 10 bases in between. The CDR3 spells CASSLVGRFTGELFF. Written as DNA, the CDR3 is TGTGCCAGCAGCTTAGTCGGCAGGTTCACCGGGGAGCTGTTTTTT.

This chain uses TRBV11-2 with TRBJ1-5, with D uncertain. In germline, CDR1 is SGHAT, CDR2 FQNNGV. This CDR3 has 15 residues. The V gene lost 0 bases and the J gene lost 4 bases, with 10 bases spanning the gap. CDR3 in DNA: TGTGCCAGCAGCTTAGATATCACAGTAAATCAGCCCCAGCATTTT. Amino acid sequence: CASSLDITVNQPQHF.

V is TRBV11-2 and J is TRBJ2-3; D is unclear. Germline CDR1 is SGHAT and CDR2 is FQNNGV. The V end lost 2 bases, the J end lost 5 bases, and 5 bases lay between the germline ends. CDR3 size: 12 residues. DNA for the CDR3: TGTGCCAGCAGCTTAAATAGAGATACGCAGTATTTT. This encodes CASSLNRDTQYF.

The rearrangement joins TRBV4-1 to TRBJ2-3, with 9 bases lining up with TRBD2. Per the germline V gene, CDR1 is MGHRA and CDR2 is YSYEKL. V trimming: 4 bases; J trimming: 0 bases; junction bases outside the gene matches: 8. The CDR3 length is 17 residues. The DNA of the CDR3 is TGCGCCAGCAGCCGTGTTAGCGGGGGCCTTAGCACAGATACGCAGTATTTT. Protein sequence: CASSRVSGGLSTDTQYF.

The chain is built from TRBV5-1 and TRBJ1-1; D is uncertain. V lost 3 bases to trimming and J lost 0 bases, with 6 bases between them. The CDR3 is 13 amino acids. Germline V lookup: CDR1 SGHRS, CDR2 YFSETQ. CDR3 sequence (DNA): TGCGCCAGCAGCTCCACAGTGAACACTGAAGCTTTCTTT. Translated: CASSSTVNTEAFF.

This chain connects TRBV6-1 to TRBJ2-3; 10 bases agree with TRBD1. Germline V gene data show CDR1 as MNHNS and CDR2 as SASEGT. Losses at the gene ends were 11 bases for V and 3 bases for J; bases not matched to a gene: 8. CDR3 length: 14 amino acids. DNA for the CDR3: TGTGCCTGCGGGGACAGGGGTTTAACAGATACGCAGTATTTT. The encoded protein is CACGDRGLTDTQYF.

This sequence joins TRBV7-2 and TRBJ2-5; a weak D match, TRBD1 (5 bases). Between the trimmed V and J ends, which lost 3 bases and 2 bases, there was a span of 10 bases. The CDR3 spans 14 residues. Germline CDR1 reads SGHTA; CDR2 reads FQGNSA. CDR3 DNA sequence: TGTGCCAGCAGCTTTCAGGGTGGGCAAGAGACCCAGTACTTC. Amino acid sequence: CASSFQGGQETQYF. The variable domain in full, completed from reference TRBV7-2 and TRBJ2-5, reads GAGVSQSPSNKVTEKGKDVELRCDPISGHTALYWYRQSLGQGLEFLIYFQGNSAPDKSGLPSDRFSAERTGGSVSTLTIQRTQQEDSAVYLCASSFQGGQETQYFGPGTRLLVL.

This clone was picked up a small number of times. A junction boundary mismatches the germline segment, possibly from a read error. The V call is TRBV7-7, the J call TRBJ2-5, with 7 bases matching TRBD1. Germline V CDR1 and CDR2: SSHAT, FNYEAQ (reference sequence). There are 14 residues in the CDR3. CDR3 sequence reads: CASSPGDRSVAQYF. CDR3 nucleotide sequence: TGTGCTAGCAGCCCAGGGGACAGATCCGTGGCCCAGTACTTC.

As concerns this clone: At one end, the junction sequence differs from germline, possibly due to a read error. V gene TRBV7-7 combines with J gene TRBJ1-4; the D is unclear. Per germline, CDR1 SSHAT and CDR2 FNYEAQ (reference sequence). This CDR3 has 13 amino acids. The CDR3 region has the DNA TGTGCTAGCAGCTTAAAACTTAATGAAAAACTGTTTTTT. Protein product: CASSLKLNEKLFF.